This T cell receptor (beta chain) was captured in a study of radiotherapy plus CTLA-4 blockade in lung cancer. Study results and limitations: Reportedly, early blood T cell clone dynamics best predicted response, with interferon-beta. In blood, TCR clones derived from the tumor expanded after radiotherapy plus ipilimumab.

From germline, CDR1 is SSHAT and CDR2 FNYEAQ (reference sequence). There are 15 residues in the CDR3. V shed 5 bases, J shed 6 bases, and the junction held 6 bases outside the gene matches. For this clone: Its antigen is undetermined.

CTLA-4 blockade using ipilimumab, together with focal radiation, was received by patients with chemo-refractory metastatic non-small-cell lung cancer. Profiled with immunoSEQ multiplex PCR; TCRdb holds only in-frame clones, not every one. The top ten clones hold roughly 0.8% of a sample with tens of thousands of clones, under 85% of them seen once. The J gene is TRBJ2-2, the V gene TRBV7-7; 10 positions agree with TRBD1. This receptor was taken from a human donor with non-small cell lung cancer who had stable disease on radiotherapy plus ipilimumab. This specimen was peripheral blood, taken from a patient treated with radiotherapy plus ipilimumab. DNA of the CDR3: TGTGCCAGCAGCGCCGGGACAGGGGCTTCCGGGGAGCTGTTTTTT. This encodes CASSAGTGASGELFF. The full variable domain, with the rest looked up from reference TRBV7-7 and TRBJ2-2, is GAGVSQSPRYKVTKRGQDVTLRCDPISSHATLYWYQQALGQGPEFLTYFNYEAQPDKSGLPSDRFSAERPEGSISTLTIQRTEQRDSAMYRCASSAGTGASGELFFGEGSRLTVL.